The T cell receptor beta chain described here comes from a study of CD8 T cells in Susac syndrome. General study findings and limits: It was acknowledged by the study that relatively few individuals were included in its TCR sequencing and HLA analysis.

Details on this clonotype: What it binds is unknown.

V was clipped by 5 bases and J by 6 bases, with 20 bases between them. CDR1 is LNHNV and CDR2 is YYDKDF in the germline V gene (reference sequence). The CDR3 consists of 16 residues. Reverse transcription of about 0.5 to 1 ug RNA was carried out with random hexamers. TCRdb reanalysed the immunoSEQ multiplex PCR reads using MiXCR and keeps one entry per CDR3 protein. Seen here are roughly 200,000 distinct CDR3 sequences, 94% observed once, and the top ten hold roughly 0.11%. Input material: CD4+ T cells from PBMCs. The chain couples TRBV15 to TRBJ2-1, with a weak D call TRBD1 (6 bases). This sequence was found in a human donor with Susac syndrome. The CDR3 loop is CATSALQQGGINEQFF. The CDR3 DNA follows: TGTGCCACCAGCGCCCTCCAACAGGGCGGTATCAATGAGCAGTTCTTC.